This TCR beta chain derives from a study of blood T cell repertoires in COVID-19. Study context: Samples taken during acute and convalescent COVID-19 were collected in the United States, Italy and Spain. Nucleic acid was either cDNA or gDNA, and it came from T cells, B-cell-depleted T cells, or PBMCs.

In the original analysis: Nucleated cell counts were estimated from reference gene primer amplification. Sequenced by immunoSEQ multiplex PCR; TCRdb stores in-frame clones only, minus some. That table furnishes V, J and clone size, whereas the DNA furnished D and trimming. The repertoire includes roughly 250,000 clones, about 68% of them detected once, and around 3.4% sits in the top ten. The CDR3 covers 18 residues. Trimming removed 1 base from V and 3 bases from J; junction bases left unmatched: 15. The germline CDR1 and CDR2 sequences are SSHAT and FNYEAQ (reference sequence). The source is a woman aged 80 or older with acute or convalescent COVID-19. Source material: peripheral blood. The rearrangement uses TRBV7-7 and TRBJ2-7; 7 nucleotides line up with TRBD1. CDR3 sequence: CASSLDRGQLFSFYEQYF. The DNA of the CDR3 is TGTGCCAGCAGCTTAGACAGGGGTCAACTCTTCTCCTTCTACGAGCAGTACTTC.